This TCR beta chain was retrieved from a study of blood T cell repertoires in COVID-19. Study-level background: PBMCs, B-cell-depleted T cells, or T cells were the source of the cDNA or gDNA that made up the material.

Original methodology: Amplification of reference gene primers provided the estimated nucleated cell counts. The data were produced by immunoSEQ multiplex PCR, yet TCRdb's version contains in-frame clones alone and is incomplete. The DNA was the basis for D and trimming; V, J and clone size are from that table. The sample has 200,000 to 300,000 clones; approximately 84% are singletons. The CDR3 runs 13 residues. Trimming pared 7 bases from V and 2 bases from J, leaving 11 bases between. The germline CDR1 and CDR2 sequences are MNHEY and SVGAGI. The genes are TRBV6-5 and TRBJ2-5; no clear D gene. The TCR comes from a woman aged 25 to 39 who had recovered from COVID-19. Sequencing was performed on peripheral blood. The CDR3 sequence is CASKSRLQETQYF. CDR3 nucleotides: TGTGCCAGCAAGAGCCGTTTACAAGAGACCCAGTACTTC.